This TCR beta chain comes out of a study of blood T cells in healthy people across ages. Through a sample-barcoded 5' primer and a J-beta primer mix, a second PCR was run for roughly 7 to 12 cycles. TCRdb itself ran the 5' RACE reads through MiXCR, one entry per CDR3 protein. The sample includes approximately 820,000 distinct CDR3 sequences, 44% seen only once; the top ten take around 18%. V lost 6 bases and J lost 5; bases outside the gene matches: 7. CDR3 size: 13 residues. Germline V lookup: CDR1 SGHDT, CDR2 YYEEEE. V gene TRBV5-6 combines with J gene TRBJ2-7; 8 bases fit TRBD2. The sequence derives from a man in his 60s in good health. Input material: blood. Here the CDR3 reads CASIRGGSNEQYF. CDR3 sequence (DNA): TGTGCCAGCATCCGGGGGGGGAGCAACGAGCAGTACTTC. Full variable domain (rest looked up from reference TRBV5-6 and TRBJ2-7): DAGVTQSPTHLIKTRGQQVTLRCSPKSGHDTVSWYQQALGQGPQFIFQYYEEEERQRGNFPDRFSGHQFPNYSSELNVNALLLGDSALYLCASIRGGSNEQYFGPGTRLTVT.